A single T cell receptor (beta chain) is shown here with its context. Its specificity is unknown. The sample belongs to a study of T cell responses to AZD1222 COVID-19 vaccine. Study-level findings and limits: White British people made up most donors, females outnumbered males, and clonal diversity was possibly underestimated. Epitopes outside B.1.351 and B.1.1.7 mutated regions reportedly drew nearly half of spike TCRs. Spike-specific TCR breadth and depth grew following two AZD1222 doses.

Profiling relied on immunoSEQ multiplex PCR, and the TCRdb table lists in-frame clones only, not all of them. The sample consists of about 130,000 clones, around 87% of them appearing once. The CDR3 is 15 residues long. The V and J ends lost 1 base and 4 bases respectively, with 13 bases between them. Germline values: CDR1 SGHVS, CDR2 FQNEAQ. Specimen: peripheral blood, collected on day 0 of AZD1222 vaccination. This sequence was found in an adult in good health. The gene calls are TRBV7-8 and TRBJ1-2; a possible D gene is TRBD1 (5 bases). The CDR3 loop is CASSLVGGTGYGYTF. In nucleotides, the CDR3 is TGTGCCAGCAGCTTAGTAGGCGGGACGGGCTATGGCTACACCTTC.